This is a list of T cell receptor beta chains from one sample in a study of T cell responses to AZD1222 COVID-19 vaccine. The repertoire was sequenced with immunoSEQ multiplex PCR; TCRdb's copy has only in-frame clones and lacks some. The data contain approximately 190,000 clones, 87% of them seen just once; the ten biggest clones take up 2.5% to 3%. Sequencing was performed on peripheral blood, taken on day 0 of MenACWY control vaccination. Receptors were obtained from an adult in good health. The CDR3 runs from the conserved cysteine through the conserved F or W. D genes are given only for firm matches. Part of the rows lack a size; the others show once, few, many or a class for expanded clones.

TGTGCCAGCAGCCAGAGGAACGATGGGGATGAGCAGTTCTTC	CASSQRNDGDEQFF	.	TRBV3-1/TRBV3-2	TRBJ2-1	once
TGTGCCAGCAGCCCAGGACAGGGCGGGGGAGAAAAACTGTTTTTT	CASSPGQGGGEKLFF	TRBD1	TRBV3-1/TRBV3-2	TRBJ1-4	.
TGTGCCAGCAGTTCCAACAGGGGGGCCAACTATGGCTACACCTTC	CASSSNRGANYGYTF	TRBD1	TRBV28	TRBJ1-2	.
TGTGCCGTCCTGGAAAAGACCGGTACGGGCTACACCTTC	CAVLEKTGTGYTF	.	TRBV6-5	TRBJ1-2	.
TGTGCCAGCAGTCTACCCTACGAGGAGCAGTTCTTC	CASSLPYEEQFF	.	TRBV12-3/TRBV12-4	TRBJ2-1	.
TGCGCCAGCAGCCAAGGGAATGGGTCACCAGGCTACGAGCAGTACTTC	CASSQGNGSPGYEQYF	.	TRBV4-1	TRBJ2-7	.
TGCGCCAGCAGTGTAACAGGAGATCGTAATTCACCCCTCCACTTT	CASSVTGDRNSPLHF	.	TRBV10-1	TRBJ1-6	.
TGTGCCAGTAGTATAGTTTTAAGACAACTTAATGAAAAACTGTTTTTT	CASSIVLRQLNEKLFF	.	TRBV19	TRBJ1-4	.
TGTGCCTGGAGTGTGGGCAGAACCTATGGCTACACCTTC	CAWSVGRTYGYTF	.	TRBV30	TRBJ1-2	.
TGCAGTGCTAGTGATGACCGGGAAGCTTTCTTT	CSASDDREAFF	.	TRBV20-1	TRBJ1-1	.
TGTGCCAGCAGCCGTCTGTGGACAGGGGAAATGACGGGTGAAAAACTGTTTTTT	CASSRLWTGEMTGEKLFF	TRBD1	TRBV11-2	TRBJ1-4	.
TGTGCCAGCAGCGCTGAACATACAGGGGGCTTCGGATCACCCCTCCACTTT	CASSAEHTGGFGSPLHF	TRBD1	TRBV9	TRBJ1-6	.
TGCAGCGTTGCAGGGTCCCAGGGATACACCTACGAGCAGTACTTC	CSVAGSQGYTYEQYF	.	TRBV29-1	TRBJ2-7	.
TGTGCCAGCAGCGAGGGACTAGTCTACAATGAGCAGTTCTTC	CASSEGLVYNEQFF	TRBD2	TRBV7-2	TRBJ2-1	.
TGTGCCAGCAGCCTCCGGACTAGCGACGTTCGTGAGCAGTTCTTC	CASSLRTSDVREQFF	TRBD2	TRBV7-7	TRBJ2-1	.
TGTGCCTGGACCGTATGGCGGGTAGGGAATACCTACAATGAGCAGTTCTTC	CAWTVWRVGNTYNEQFF	.	TRBV30	TRBJ2-1	once
TGTGCCAGCAGTTTATCTAGGGGGGGCTATGGCTACACCTTC	CASSLSRGGYGYTF	.	TRBV28	TRBJ1-2	.
TGTGCCTGGAGTGTTGGAGGGGCTCGGGTTGGCTACACCTTC	CAWSVGGARVGYTF	.	TRBV30	TRBJ1-2	few
TGTGCCACCGGGAGGAGGATTGAAGCTTTCTTT	CATGRRIEAFF	.	TRBV28	TRBJ1-1	once
TGTGCCAGCAGCATTAAGGGGGGGGCGTTTGGCGCAGATACGCAGTATTTT	CASSIKGGAFGADTQYF	.	TRBV9	TRBJ2-3	.
TGCGCCAGCAGCTTGGCCGGCAGGGGGATCATGAACACTGAAGCTTTCTTT	CASSLAGRGIMNTEAFF	TRBD1	TRBV5-1	TRBJ1-1	once
TGTGCCAGTAGCCCATTTCCCCGGCTAGCGGGAGGCTACAATGAGCAGTTCTTC	CASSPFPRLAGGYNEQFF	TRBD2	TRBV19	TRBJ2-1	.
TGTGCCAGCAGCTTACAAGGACAGGCTACCTACGAGCAGTACTTC	CASSLQGQATYEQYF	TRBD1	TRBV7-2	TRBJ2-7	.
TGTGCCAGCAGCGTAGGGTTCCACCCTAGAGGACAGGGGTCCACCGGGGAGCTGTTTTTT	CASSVGFHPRGQGSTGELFF	TRBD1	TRBV9	TRBJ2-2	.
TGTGCCACGCACTCCGGGACAGGGGGTGGTAACACTGAAGCTTTCTTT	CATHSGTGGGNTEAFF	TRBD1	TRBV10-3	TRBJ1-1	.
TGCGCCAGCAGCCTGGGGGACAGGGACACAGATACGCAGTATTTT	CASSLGDRDTDTQYF	TRBD1	TRBV5-1	TRBJ2-3	.
TGTGCCAGCAGCCCGCGAACGGTACCCGGTAGCAGGGAGGGGACAGATACGCAGTATTTT	CASSPRTVPGSREGTDTQYF	TRBD2	TRBV5-4	TRBJ2-3	.
TGTGCCACCTCCCGGACAGGTGAAGATTACTATGGCTACACCTTC	CATSRTGEDYYGYTF	TRBD1	TRBV24-1	TRBJ1-2	.
TGCAGTGCTAGTCCACAGGATGGGAAAAAACTGTTTTTT	CSASPQDGKKLFF	.	TRBV20-1	TRBJ1-4	.
TGTGCTAGTGGGGCCTCGTGGGCACTCGACGAGCAGTACTTC	CASGASWALDEQYF	.	TRBV12-5	TRBJ2-7	.
TGTGCCAGCAGGGAGACTAGCGGGGGCTACAATGAGCAGTTCTTC	CASRETSGGYNEQFF	TRBD2	TRBV2	TRBJ2-1	.
TGTGCCAGCAGCTTAGGGCGGAACAATGAGCAGTTCTTC	CASSLGRNNEQFF	.	TRBV13	TRBJ2-1	.
TGTGCCAGCAGTCCCCTGACAGGGGATCAGCCCCAGCATTTT	CASSPLTGDQPQHF	TRBD1	TRBV27	TRBJ1-5	few
TGTGCCAGCTCACCACCGCTAGCGGCGACAGAGACCCAGTACTTC	CASSPPLAATETQYF	TRBD2	TRBV18	TRBJ2-5	.
TGTGCCAGCAGTTACTCGCCGAACAGAGAACAAGAGACCCAGTACTTC	CASSYSPNREQETQYF	.	TRBV6-2/TRBV6-3	TRBJ2-5	.
TGTGCCAGCAGCCAAGAAAAACTCGGCTTGGGACAGGGATCTGAAAAACTGTTTTTT	CASSQEKLGLGQGSEKLFF	TRBD1	TRBV14	TRBJ1-4	.
TGTGCCAGTAGTAGAATAGCGGGGTTAACCTTCGATGAGCAGTTCTTC	CASSRIAGLTFDEQFF	TRBD2	TRBV19	TRBJ2-1	.
TGTGCCAGCAGTTTCCCGACGGCAACTAATGAAAAACTGTTTTTT	CASSFPTATNEKLFF	.	TRBV6-6	TRBJ1-4	few
TGTGCCAGCAGCTTAGATGGTGGTCTAGTTGGGAACACCATATATTTT	CASSLDGGLVGNTIYF	.	TRBV5-4	TRBJ1-3	.
TGTGCCAGCAGCCAGGACTCGGTCTCCTACAATGAGCAGTTCTTC	CASSQDSVSYNEQFF	.	TRBV3-1/TRBV3-2	TRBJ2-1	.
TGTGCCAGCAGTTCCACAGGGGGCGTTAGAAGCTACACCTTC	CASSSTGGVRSYTF	TRBD1	TRBV6-5	TRBJ1-2	few
TGTGCCAGCAGCCCAGGGACAGGGTTGGCCCGGTTGCCACCCCTCCACTTT	CASSPGTGLARLPPLHF	TRBD1	TRBV6-2/TRBV6-3	TRBJ1-6	few
TGTGCCAGCAGGGGGTTCACTAATGAAAAACTGTTTTTT	CASRGFTNEKLFF	.	TRBV7-9	TRBJ1-4	.
TGTGCCAGCAGCCAAGAGGACTACACAGATACGCAGTATTTT	CASSQEDYTDTQYF	.	TRBV4-2	TRBJ2-3	.
TGTGCCAGCAGCCAAGCGGGGGGGGGCTCTGGAAACACCATATATTTT	CASSQAGGGSGNTIYF	.	TRBV3-1/TRBV3-2	TRBJ1-3	few
TGTGCCAGCAGCAGGGGGCCCGGAGAAAACACCATATATTTT	CASSRGPGENTIYF	TRBD1	TRBV6-5	TRBJ1-3	.